These 22 T cell receptor beta chains share one sample of origin, sequenced in a study of quantifying T cell responses using KT2 cells. Study in general: RNA was reverse transcribed with TCR alpha and beta constant-region primers.

A single-stranded UMI oligo with SP2 sequence was ligated to cDNA 3' ends. The first PCR ran 4 to 5 cycles with an equimolar RC1.1 and RC1.2 beta primer mix. In TCRdb, the UMI-ligation and nested PCR reads were re-called with MiXCR into one record per CDR3 protein. The data show some 50,000 distinct CDR3 sequences, under 14% seen once. The sequenced sample was PBMCs spiked with cells of the T cell clone KT2. These receptors originate from a human donor.

J is TRBJ2-6 and V is TRBV7-9; 9 positions match TRBD1. V dropped 5 bases and J dropped 2; count of bases not matched to a gene: 4. Germline assignment: CDR1 SEHNR and CDR2 FQNEAQ (reference sequence). This CDR3 has 16 amino acids. This chain's CDR3 is CASSVQGAAGANVLTF. The CDR3 DNA follows: TGTGCCAGCAGCGTACAGGGGGCAGCTGGGGCCAACGTCCTGACTTTC. The full variable domain, its missing parts supplied by reference TRBV7-9 and TRBJ2-6, is DTGVSQNPRHKITKRGQNVTFRCDPISEHNRLYWYRQTLGQGPEFLTYFQNEAQLEKSRLLSDRFSAERPKGSFSTLEIQRTEQGDSAMYLCASSVQGAAGANVLTFGAGSRLTVL.

The chain has TRBV15 and TRBJ2-3; 12 bases line up with TRBD2. This CDR3 spans 17 amino acids. Germline trimming cut 2 bases from V and 4 bases from J; bases unmatched to any gene: 7. Germline assignment: CDR1 LNHNV and CDR2 YYDKDF (reference sequence). CDR3 sequence reads: CATSRSTSGRRADTQYF. CDR3 coding DNA: TGTGCCACCAGCAGATCTACTAGCGGGAGGAGAGCAGATACGCAGTATTTT. Based on the CDR3 plus reference TRBV15 and TRBJ2-3, the full variable domain is DAMVIQNPRYQVTQFGKPVTLSCSQTLNHNVMYWYQQKSSQAPKLLFHYYDKDFNNEADTPDNFQSRRPNTSFCFLDIRSPGLGDTAMYLCATSRSTSGRRADTQYFGPGTRLTVL.

Only a few counts were recorded for this clonotype. The V and J genes are TRBV4-3 and TRBJ2-5; unclear D gene. Germline values: CDR1 LGHNA, CDR2 YSLEER. V lost 3 bases and J lost 1, with 6 bases in between. This CDR3 is 13 amino acids long. The DNA for the CDR3 is TGCGCCAGCAGCCAGGCCAGCCAAGAGACCCAGTACTTC. As protein: CASSQASQETQYF.

The chain combines TRBV3-1 with TRBJ1-2, with no clear D. CDR1 is LGHDT and CDR2 is YNNKEL in the germline V gene (reference sequence). This CDR3 region has 12 residues. The V gene lost 0 bases and the J gene lost 7 bases, with 6 bases spanning the gap. CDR3 sequence reads: CASSQDNRGYTF. The CDR3 nucleotides are TGTGCCAGCAGCCAAGATAACCGTGGCTACACCTTC.

This clonotype turned up a few times. This sequence joins TRBV7-8 and TRBJ2-3; unclear D gene. Trimming shortened V by 5 bases and J by 3 bases, and 12 bases separated the two germline ends. This CDR3 is built from 14 residues. The V gene's germline CDR1 is SGHVS and CDR2 FQNEAQ. DNA for the CDR3: TGTGCCAGCAGCAAAGAACGTGGGACAGATACGCAGTATTTT. This gives the protein CASSKERGTDTQYF.

In this sample, this clonotype turned up a few times. This chain uses TRBV6-1 with TRBJ1-4; perhaps TRBD1 as D (6 bases). The V and J ends lost 5 bases and 0 bases respectively, with 13 bases between them. The germline V gene has CDR1 MNHNS and CDR2 SASEGT. The CDR3 is 16 amino acids. CDR3 nucleotides: TGTGCCAGCAGTCGCCGGGACACCTCAACTAATGAAAAACTGTTTTTT. Translating it yields CASSRRDTSTNEKLFF.

This clonotype was found a few times. CDR3 protein: CASSSFGSGANVLTF. The CDR3 DNA follows: TGTGCCAGCAGCTCCTTCGGCTCTGGGGCCAACGTCCTGACTTTC. V usage is TRBV11-1 and J usage is TRBJ2-6; D is undetermined. The germline CDR1 and CDR2 sequences are SGHAT and FQDESV (reference sequence). Trimming left V 4 bases short and J 0 bases short, with 7 bases between. The CDR3 has 15 amino acids.

This clonotype was seen once. With a much larger clone just one base away, this may be a read error. The genes are TRBV20-1 and TRBJ1-6, with 9 bases lining up with TRBD1. J lost 7 bases, V lost 3 bases, and 10 bases had no gene match. The CDR3 sequence is 16 residues long. Per the germline V gene, CDR1 is DFQATT and CDR2 is SNEGSKA (reference sequence). The CDR3 here is CSARALQGAMNSPLHF. As DNA, the CDR3 is TGCAGTGCTAGGGCTCTACAGGGGGCTATGAATTCACCCCTCCACTTT.

This clonotype was seen a few times. The chain uses TRBV11-1 and TRBJ1-5; D remains unclear. The CDR3 sequence is 13 residues long. Germline CDR1 and CDR2: SGHAT and FQDESV (reference sequence). Trimming removed 0 bases at V and 3 bases at J, with 3 bases between. For the CDR3, the DNA is TGTGCCAGCAGCTTAGCCTACAATCAGCCCCAGCATTTT. Its protein product is CASSLAYNQPQHF.

The chain has TRBV6-1 and TRBJ2-5; either TRBD1 or TRBD2 may supply D (5 bases each). The germline V and J ends were trimmed by 0 bases and 5 bases, with 19 bases remaining between them. CDR3 length: 17 residues. CDR1 MNHNS and CDR2 SASEGT come from the germline V gene. In DNA form, the CDR3 reads TGTGCCAGCAGTGAAGCGGCCCTGCAGCGAGAGGGGGAGACCCAGTACTTC. Translation gives CASSEAALQREGETQYF.

This clonotype is medium-sized within its sample. The chain couples TRBV29-1 to TRBJ2-7; D unresolved. The V gene's germline CDR1 is SQVTM and CDR2 ANQGSEA. The V end lost 5 bases, the J end lost 8 bases, and 10 bases lay between the germline ends. The CDR3 runs to 10 residues. CDR3 amino acids: CSVKQVQQYF. CDR3 DNA: TGCAGCGTTAAGCAGGTACAGCAGTACTTC.

This clonotype was seen repeatedly, ten times or more. This chain joins TRBV5-1 and TRBJ1-1; no reliable D call. Germline V gene lookup returns CDR1 SGHRS and CDR2 YFSETQ. V lost 4 bases, J lost 1 base, and 17 bases lay in between. CDR3 size: 16 residues. The CDR3 here is CASSPRGGKKNTEAFF. CDR3 in DNA: TGCGCCAGCAGCCCCCGGGGAGGGAAGAAGAACACTGAAGCTTTCTTT. The variable domain in full, with the rest retrieved from reference TRBV5-1 and TRBJ1-1, is KAGVTQTPRYLIKTRGQQVTLSCSPISGHRSVSWYQQTPGQGLQFLFEYFSETQRNKGNFPGRFSGRQFSNSRSEMNVSTLELGDSALYLCASSPRGGKKNTEAFFGQGTRLTVV.

This clonotype showed up just a few times. This chain joins TRBV3-1 and TRBJ1-5; D uncertain. The CDR3 is 12 residues long. V dropped 5 bases and J dropped 4 bases, with 6 bases sitting between them. Germline CDR1 and CDR2: LGHDT and YNNKEL (reference sequence). The CDR3 DNA sequence: TGTGCCAGCAGCAATACTAATCAGCCCCAGCATTTT. Its translation is CASSNTNQPQHF.

The V and J genes are TRBV10-3 and TRBJ1-2; D might be TRBD1 (6 bases). Looked up from germline, CDR1 is ENHRY and CDR2 is SYGVKD. This CDR3 has 13 amino acids. Between the trimmed V and J ends, which lost 4 bases and 2 bases, there was a span of 8 bases. CDR3: CAISAGVNYGYTF. The CDR3 nucleotides are TGTGCCATCAGTGCAGGGGTAAACTATGGCTACACCTTC.

This chain joins TRBV6-5 and TRBJ1-5, with D unclear. CDR1 is MNHEY and CDR2 is SVGAGI in the germline V gene. The CDR3 is made up of 14 amino acids. V was pared by 1 base and J by 5 bases, with 9 bases between. The CDR3: CASSYYSGDQPQHF. CDR3 DNA: TGTGCCAGCAGTTACTATAGCGGAGATCAGCCCCAGCATTTT.

The genes are TRBV5-1 and TRBJ2-3; D not resolved. Deletions cut 1 base from V and 1 base from J, with 7 bases between. The CDR3 length is 14 residues. CDR1 is SGHRS and CDR2 is YFSETQ in the germline V gene. For the CDR3, the DNA is TGCGCCAGCAGCTTGAGCCCCGGCACAGATACGCAGTATTTT. Translated, it gives CASSLSPGTDTQYF.

This clonotype was observed a few times. The chain employs TRBV29-1 and TRBJ2-2, with unresolved D. CDR3 size: 12 residues. Trimming removed 7 bases from V and 1 base from J, with 7 bases in between. Germline V gene lookup returns CDR1 SQVTM and CDR2 ANQGSEA. CDR3 nucleotides: TGCAGCGCTATTAAGAACACCGGGGAGCTGTTTTTT. This translates into CSAIKNTGELFF.

This chain joins TRBV4-2 and TRBJ2-1; D perhaps matches TRBD2 (7 bases). V was trimmed by 0 bases and J by 4 bases, leaving 13 bases between them. Germline V gene lookup returns CDR1 LGHNA and CDR2 YNFKEQ. CDR3 length equals 16 residues. In DNA form, the CDR3 reads TGTGCCAGCAGCCAAGAAGGGGGAGGGCCTTACAATGAGCAGTTCTTC. Translating gives CASSQEGGGPYNEQFF.

The J gene is TRBJ1-6, the V gene TRBV20-1, with D possibly being TRBD1 (5 bases). CDR3 length: 13 residues. Per germline, CDR1 DFQATT and CDR2 SNEGSKA (reference sequence). The germline V and J ends were trimmed by 3 bases and 10 bases, with 13 bases remaining between them. CDR3 in DNA: TGCAGTGCTAGGCGAGGGGCAGAGTCACCCCTCCACTTT. Its translation is CSARRGAESPLHF.

The sample holds many counts of this clonotype. The V gene is TRBV7-3, the J gene TRBJ2-3; D uncertain. Germline-derived CDR1 and CDR2 are SGHTA and FQGTGA. The CDR3 totals 12 residues. V was shortened by 2 bases and J by 6 bases, with 6 bases between the two germline ends. CDR3 nucleotides: TGTGCCAGCAGCTTATATGGGGATACGCAGTATTTT. Its protein product is CASSLYGDTQYF.

This clonotype came up a few times. This rearrangement joins TRBV5-1 to TRBJ2-5; 8 bases map to TRBD2. The CDR3 extends over 16 amino acids. The junction had 8 bases not matched to a gene; V was cut back by 1 base and J by 3 bases. The germline V gene encodes CDR1 SGHRS and CDR2 YFSETQ. The CDR3, as DNA: TGCGCCAGCAGCTTGTGGCGGGGGGCCAGGGAAGAGACCCAGTACTTC. This sequence encodes CASSLWRGAREETQYF.

The chain combines TRBV6-2 or TRBV6-3 with TRBJ2-7; either TRBD1 or TRBD2 may supply D (5 bases each). The CDR3 has 14 amino acids. V dropped 5 bases and J dropped 4 bases, with 15 bases sitting between them. Germline CDR1 MNHEY, CDR2 SVGEGT. The CDR3 nucleotides are TGTGCCAGCAGTGCTCCGGGGCGGTCTTACGAGCAGTACTTC. Encoded protein: CASSAPGRSYEQYF.